The present T cell receptor (beta chain) was sequenced within a study of cytomegalovirus exposure and HLA in healthy donors. Study conclusions and caveats: Earlier results showed most TCR beta V segments being productive about 90% or about 30% of the time. Reports showed the classifier diagnosing cytomegalovirus status with high specificity and sensitivity. The listing of 150 to 200 TCR beta chains classed them as cytomegalovirus-associated.

Worth noting for this clone: No antigen is known for it.

The PCR employed 60 Vbeta primers together with 13 Jbeta primers. The assay was immunoSEQ multiplex PCR, and TCRdb's table has in-frame clones only and misses some. Here the sample spans over 120,000 clones, 70% to 80% being singletons. The germline gives CDR1 KGHSH, CDR2 LQKENI. V trimming: 3 bases; J trimming: 4 bases; junction bases outside the gene matches: 2. The CDR3 runs to 14 residues. Sample: PBMCs. The sequence was collected from a woman aged 55-75 years in good health and CMV-seropositive. The chain carries TRBV18 and TRBJ2-3; 9 nucleotides agree with TRBD1. CDR3 DNA sequence: TGTGCCAGCTCACCCGACAGGGGGGCAGATACGCAGTATTTT. Translation: CASSPDRGADTQYF.